The 25 T cell receptor beta chains below come from one sample, sequenced in a study of OX40 agonist ivuxolimab in advanced cancers. Libraries came from the immunoSEQ multiplex PCR assay. Entries here come from immuneACCESS through TCRdb and include only in-frame sequences with V and J called. Some clones fail to appear in such tables; in the studies checked, an unresolved V gene covers under half of the shortfall, and the cause of the remainder is unknown. The sample table records about 63,000 clones; 75% to 90% of these occur just once. The ten largest clones represent 10% to 14% of the sample. This specimen consisted of CD4+ or CD8+ T cells sorted from blood, obtained in a trial of the OX40 agonist ivuxolimab. The receptor source for this set is an adult with an advanced solid tumor such as melanoma, head and neck, liver or kidney cancer.

This rearrangement joins TRBV28 to TRBJ1-5; perhaps TRBD1 as D (6 bases). CDR3 size: 14 residues. Germline V CDR1 and CDR2: MDHEN, SYDVKM. V lost 1 base and J 5 bases, leaving 9 bases between the germline ends. CDR3 sequence (DNA): TGTGCCAGCAGTTTATCACGGGGGCATCAGCCCCAGCATTTT. Translating it yields CASSLSRGHQPQHF. Variable domain in full (rest from reference TRBV28 and TRBJ1-5): DVKVTQSSRYLVKRTGEKVFLECVQDMDHENMFWYRQDPGLGLRLIYFSYDVKMKEKGDIPEGYSVSREKKERFSLILESASTNQTSMYLCASSLSRGHQPQHFGDGTRLSIL.

This clone was picked up a small number of times. The chain links TRBV2 to TRBJ1-1, with D possibly matching TRBD1 (6 bases). CDR3 length equals 15 residues. V lost 3 bases and J 5 bases, leaving 16 bases between the germline ends. Germline CDR1 and CDR2: SNHLY and FYNNEI. The CDR3 bases are TGTGCCAGCAGTGATGATACAGGGAGGAGAACTGAAGCTTTCTTT. As protein: CASSDDTGRRTEAFF.

The chain joins TRBV14 to TRBJ2-5; D is perhaps TRBD2 (7 bases). The germline gives CDR1 SGHDN, CDR2 FVKESK. This CDR3 is 17 amino acids long. V lost 1 base and J lost 1, with 16 bases in between. The CDR3 bases are TGTGCCAGCAGCCAAGGGATTTCGGCGGGGGCCCAAGAGACCCAGTACTTC. It codes for CASSQGISAGAQETQYF.

This chain links TRBV9 with TRBJ2-7; 7 bases map to TRBD2. Trimming cost V 4 bases and J 9 bases; bases outside gene matches: 13. Germline assignment: CDR1 SGDLS and CDR2 YYNGEE. The CDR3 is 14 amino acids. The CDR3 sequence: CASSPRLANSLQYF. CDR3 DNA: TGTGCCAGCAGCCCCCGACTAGCCAATTCTCTGCAGTACTTC.

A few counts support this clone. V is TRBV9 and J is TRBJ1-3, with 9 bases matching TRBD1. CDR3 size: 16 residues. The junction had 9 bases not matched to a gene; V was cut back by 2 bases and J by 6 bases. In germline, CDR1 is SGDLS, CDR2 YYNGEE. The CDR3 loop is CASSVGTGNIENTIYF. CDR3 bases: TGTGCCAGCAGCGTCGGGACAGGGAATATAGAAAACACCATATATTTT.

The V and J genes are TRBV5-1 and TRBJ1-6; no reliable D call. V lost 4 bases, J lost 0 bases, and 11 bases lay in between. The CDR3 spans 16 residues. Per germline, CDR1 SGHRS and CDR2 YFSETQ. CDR3 region: CASSPRMSSYNSPLHF. As DNA, the CDR3 is TGCGCCAGCAGCCCGCGAATGAGCTCCTATAATTCACCCCTCCACTTT. Combining the CDR3 with reference TRBV5-1 and TRBJ1-6 gives the whole variable domain KAGVTQTPRYLIKTRGQQVTLSCSPISGHRSVSWYQQTPGQGLQFLFEYFSETQRNKGNFPGRFSGRQFSNSRSEMNVSTLELGDSALYLCASSPRMSSYNSPLHFGNGTRLTVT.

The chain is built from TRBV10-2 and TRBJ2-7; TRBD1 agrees at 9 bases. V trimming: 8 bases; J trimming: 4 bases; junction bases outside the gene matches: 9. The length of the CDR3 is 14 residues. Per the germline V gene, CDR1 is WSHSY and CDR2 is SAAADI. CDR3 DNA sequence: TGCGCCAGCTTTGATACAGGGGGCTTATACGAGCAGTACTTC. Protein: CASFDTGGLYEQYF.

The chain recombines TRBV4-1 with TRBJ1-5; no clear D. CDR1 and CDR2 (germline): MGHRA, YSYEKL. CDR3 length: 16 residues. Trimming removed 2 bases from V and 9 bases from J, with 20 bases in between. CDR3 bases: TGCGCCAGCAGCCAAATTCCCATGAATGGGGATCGGCCCCAGCATTTT. Residues: CASSQIPMNGDRPQHF.

This chain connects TRBV7-2 to TRBJ2-3, with 10 bases that match TRBD2. The junction had 8 bases not matched to a gene; V was cut back by 8 bases and J by 6 bases. The CDR3 has 14 residues. CDR1 is SGHTA and CDR2 is FQGNSA in the germline V gene. The CDR3 here is CASELAGTSDTQYF. The CDR3 nucleotides are TGTGCCAGCGAACTAGCGGGGACTTCGGATACGCAGTATTTT.

This clone was seen only once. The CDR3 DNA follows: TGTGCCAGCAGCCGGGACTTCTCCACTGAAGCTTTCTTT. Its translation: CASSRDFSTEAFF. V gene TRBV11-3 combines with J gene TRBJ1-1, with D possibly TRBD1 on 5 matching bases. The CDR3 spans 13 residues. The germline V and J ends were trimmed by 5 bases and 4 bases, with 11 bases remaining between them. CDR1 SGHNT and CDR2 YENEEA come from the germline V gene.

The chain has TRBV5-4 and TRBJ2-3; tentative D call: TRBD2 (6 bases). Deletions cut 0 bases from V and 2 bases from J, with 16 bases between. The CDR3 has 17 residues. The V gene's germline CDR1 is SGHNT and CDR2 YYREEE (reference sequence). The DNA of the CDR3 is TGTGCCAGCAGCTTGGGGGGCGTCGGGGGATACACAGATACGCAGTATTTT. Protein: CASSLGGVGGYTDTQYF.

V is TRBV10-3 and J is TRBJ2-2; 7 nucleotides agree with TRBD1. CDR1 and CDR2 (germline): ENHRY, SYGVKD. There are 12 residues in the CDR3. With V trimmed by 11 bases and J by 3 bases, 3 bases remained unmatched. The CDR3 is CASGTDTGELFF. As DNA, the CDR3 is TGTGCCTCCGGGACAGACACCGGGGAGCTGTTTTTT.

This chain connects TRBV7-2 to TRBJ2-7, with D possibly being TRBD2 (5 bases). The germline V and J ends were trimmed by 1 base and 5 bases, with 12 bases remaining between them. The germline V gene has CDR1 SGHTA and CDR2 FQGNSA. The CDR3 covers 14 residues. CDR3 coding DNA: TGTGCCAGCAGCTTAGAGGTAGGGAGCCACGAGCAGTACTTC. This sequence encodes CASSLEVGSHEQYF.

This chain joins TRBV27 and TRBJ1-6; 7 bases agree with TRBD1. The germline V gene has CDR1 MNHEY and CDR2 SMNVEV (reference sequence). V was clipped by 5 bases and J by 9 bases; unmatched bases: 10. The length of the CDR3 is 15 residues. The CDR3 region is CASSEGAGESSPLHF. CDR3 nucleotides: TGTGCCAGCAGTGAGGGGGCCGGGGAAAGTTCACCCCTCCACTTT.

The chain has TRBV28 and TRBJ2-7; a possible D gene is TRBD1 (6 bases). V lost 3 bases and J 4 bases, leaving 22 bases between the germline ends. Germline loops: CDR1 MDHEN, CDR2 SYDVKM. The CDR3 extends over 17 amino acids. The DNA of the CDR3 is TGTGCCAGCAGTTTCCCCGCGAAAAGGACAGATTTATACGAGCAGTACTTC. As protein: CASSFPAKRTDLYEQYF.

The V call is TRBV4-1, the J call TRBJ1-1, with no clear D. Deletions cut 0 bases from V and 5 bases from J, with 10 bases between. CDR1 MGHRA and CDR2 YSYEKL come from the germline V gene. The CDR3 runs 14 residues. DNA of the CDR3: TGCGCCAGCAGCCAAGACGGCGGGTTTACTGAAGCTTTCTTT. Translating gives CASSQDGGFTEAFF.

The rearrangement links TRBV2 to TRBJ1-5, with 7 bases that match TRBD1. The germline gives CDR1 SNHLY, CDR2 FYNNEI. This CDR3 contains 16 residues. With V trimmed by 4 bases and J by 0 bases, 6 bases remained unmatched. The DNA of the CDR3 is TGTGCCAGCAGTGGAGGGACAGTATATAGCAATCAGCCCCAGCATTTT. It yields the protein CASSGGTVYSNQPQHF.

This chain uses TRBV2 with TRBJ2-3; D call uncertain. The germline V gene has CDR1 SNHLY and CDR2 FYNNEI. There are 15 residues in the CDR3. V shed 6 bases and J shed 2 bases, with 15 bases lying between them. CDR3: CASSEELRATDTQYF. Here the CDR3 DNA reads TGTGCCAGCAGCGAGGAACTAAGGGCCACAGATACGCAGTATTTT.

The genes are TRBV10-2 and TRBJ1-5; tentative D call: TRBD1 (5 bases). Germline-derived CDR1 and CDR2 are WSHSY and SAAADI. The CDR3 is 13 residues long. V was pared by 6 bases and J by 7 bases, with 13 bases between. CDR3 in amino acids: CASRRGMAQPQHF. The CDR3 DNA is TGCGCCAGCAGGCGGGGGATGGCCCAGCCCCAGCATTTT.

This rearrangement joins TRBV6-5 to TRBJ2-5, with no clear D. The germline CDR1 and CDR2 sequences are MNHEY and SVGAGI. CDR3 length: 14 residues. Trimming cost V 4 bases and J 5 bases, with 14 bases left between them. DNA of the CDR3: TGTGCCAGCAGTTGGCGGCCGAATGGGGAGACCCAGTACTTC. Protein product: CASSWRPNGETQYF.

This clone was detected many times. The chain couples TRBV2 to TRBJ2-7; D call uncertain. The CDR3 sequence is 11 residues long. Germline V lookup: CDR1 SNHLY, CDR2 FYNNEI. V was clipped by 3 bases and J by 9 bases, with 9 bases between them. CDR3 sequence reads: CASSENSGQYF. CDR3 sequence (DNA): TGTGCCAGCAGTGAGAACTCTGGGCAGTACTTC. The full variable domain, completed using reference TRBV2 and TRBJ2-7, is EPEVTQTPSHQVTQMGQEVILRCVPISNHLYFYWYRQILGQKVEFLVSFYNNEISEKSEIFDDQFSVERPDGSNFTLKIRSTKLEDSAMYFCASSENSGQYFGPGTRLTVT.

The genes are TRBV11-3 and TRBJ2-1; the match to TRBD1 covers 7 bases. This CDR3 region has 13 residues. V shed 0 bases, J shed 8 bases, and the junction held 1 base outside the gene matches. CDR1 is SGHNT and CDR2 is YENEEA in the germline V gene. Here the CDR3 DNA reads TGTGCCAGCAGCTTAGAAGGGGGCTATGAGCAGTTCTTC. Translated, it gives CASSLEGGYEQFF.

The rearrangement links TRBV6-5 to TRBJ2-3; perhaps TRBD1 as D (8 bases). From germline, CDR1 is MNHEY and CDR2 SVGAGI. Deletions cut 1 base from V and 4 bases from J, with 12 bases between. The CDR3 is 15 residues long. This chain's CDR3 is CASSYWTGRADTQYF. The CDR3 DNA sequence: TGTGCCAGCAGTTACTGGACAGGGAGGGCAGATACGCAGTATTTT.

This clone has a handful of counts. The V and J genes are TRBV25-1 and TRBJ1-6; D is unresolved. CDR1 and CDR2 from the germline V gene are MGHDK and SYGVNS. The CDR3 has 12 amino acids. Between the trimmed V and J ends, which lost 6 bases and 8 bases, there was a span of 8 bases. The CDR3 DNA reads as TGTGCCAGCAGACAGACCTATTCACCCCTCCACTTT. The encoded protein is CASRQTYSPLHF.

This chain joins TRBV18 and TRBJ1-1; weak D call: TRBD1 (5 bases). This CDR3 is 13 amino acids long. CDR1 KGHSH and CDR2 LQKENI come from the germline V gene. The V end lost 1 base, the J end lost 3 bases, and 6 bases lay between the germline ends. Here the CDR3 reads CASSPLQDTEAFF. The CDR3 region has the DNA TGTGCCAGCTCACCACTACAGGACACTGAAGCTTTCTTT.